This TCR beta chain originates from a study of CD8 T cells in ankylosing spondylitis. Study-level results: There was a TCR beta motif, made of several highly homologous variants, that appeared characteristic of ankylosing spondylitis blood. Past studies reported some motif variants in reactive arthritis synovial fluid and blood.

The CDR3 sequence is 17 residues long. The V gene lost 3 bases and the J gene lost 4 bases, with 16 bases spanning the gap. Germline V CDR1 and CDR2: MDHEN, SYDVKM. About this clonotype: The antigen is undetermined.

Quantitative molecular-barcoded 5'-RACE generated the TCR beta libraries. TCRdb reprocessed the 5' RACE reads via MiXCR and lists one record per CDR3 protein. This table holds 250,000 to 300,000 distinct CDR3 sequences, around 20% found once. The sample consisted of blood, either unsorted or a sorted T cell fraction (not recorded which). This receptor was identified in a male donor with ankylosing spondylitis or in good health (not recorded which). V usage is TRBV28 and J usage is TRBJ1-6; possible D gene TRBD1, 6 bases. The CDR3 coding sequence is TGTGCCAGCAGTTTGGGAGACAGGATCTGGTATAATTCACCCCTCCACTTT. It translates to CASSLGDRIWYNSPLHF.